One and the same sample provided the 10 T cell receptor beta chains below, sequenced in a study of Ad26.COV2.S vaccination and SARS-CoV-2 variants. Clones were sequenced by immunoSEQ multiplex PCR, and TCRdb holds only the in-frame ones, with some missing. The profile shows about 350,000 clones, around 84% of them singletons. Treatment here: roughly 20 received Ad26.COV2.S at low or high dose, single or two shots; several received placebo; per-sample allocation not given. Sampling was performed 63 days after the first vaccine or placebo injection. This sample comprised peripheral blood, obtained in a trial of Ad26.COV2.S vaccine versus placebo. The source of these receptors is a person between 18 and 59 years old who received the Ad26.COV2.S COVID-19 vaccine or a placebo.

V gene TRBV27 combines with J gene TRBJ2-6, with no clear D. This CDR3 has 14 amino acids. Trimming removed 6 bases at V and 3 bases at J, with 9 bases between. CDR1 and CDR2 from the germline V gene are MNHEY and SMNVEV (reference sequence). CDR3 loop: CASRFLGGANVLTF. As DNA, the CDR3 is TGTGCCAGCAGGTTTCTTGGTGGGGCCAACGTCCTGACTTTC.

In DNA, the CDR3 is TGTGCCAGCAGCTTTGACAGGGGTCAGCCCCAGCATTTT. This codes for CASSFDRGQPQHF. The gene calls are TRBV5-4 and TRBJ1-5, with 8 bases lining up with TRBD1. This CDR3 contains 13 residues. Trimming cost V 2 bases and J 6 bases; bases outside gene matches: 1. CDR1 is SGHNT and CDR2 is YYREEE in the germline V gene (reference sequence).

The chain joins TRBV5-4 to TRBJ1-5; TRBD1 matches 7 bases. V was pared by 5 bases and J by 1 base, with 3 bases of the junction left unmatched. This CDR3 has 14 residues. The germline V gene encodes CDR1 SGHNT and CDR2 YYREEE (reference sequence). CDR3 sequence reads: CASSTTGSNQPQHF. In DNA, the CDR3 is TGTGCCAGCAGTACGACAGGGAGCAATCAGCCCCAGCATTTT.

V gene TRBV4-1 combines with J gene TRBJ2-1; TRBD2 aligns across 10 bases. Trimming took 4 bases from V and 8 from J; bases not matched to a gene: 8. CDR3 length: 15 residues. The germline V gene encodes CDR1 MGHRA and CDR2 YSYEKL. CDR3 bases: TGCGCCAGCAGCCCCCTTAGCGGGAGGCTCCATGAGCAGTTCTTC. Its translation: CASSPLSGRLHEQFF.

The chain is built from TRBV5-6 and TRBJ1-2, with 8 bases that match TRBD1. CDR1 and CDR2 (germline): SGHDT, YYEEEE. J was trimmed by 4 bases and V by 3 bases; bases with no gene match: 5. This CDR3 region has 14 residues. The CDR3 nucleotides read TGTGCCAGCAGCTCAGGGGGCGCGGGCTATGGCTACACCTTC. It translates to CASSSGGAGYGYTF.

The CDR3 DNA reads TGTGCCAGCAGCGCCGACCTGGGGTCCACTGAAGCTTTCTTT. It codes for CASSADLGSTEAFF. V is TRBV9 and J is TRBJ1-1; D is ambiguous. Germline V lookup: CDR1 SGDLS, CDR2 YYNGEE. The CDR3 is made up of 14 amino acids. Trimming shortened V by 3 bases and J by 4 bases, and 13 bases separated the two germline ends. Based on the CDR3 plus reference TRBV9 and TRBJ1-1, the full variable domain is DSGVTQTPKHLITATGQRVTLRCSPRSGDLSVYWYQQSLDQGLQFLIQYYNGEERAKGNILERFSAQQFPDLHSELNLSSLELGDSALYFCASSADLGSTEAFFGQGTRLTVV.

The chain uses TRBV5-8 and TRBJ2-3; 9 bases line up with TRBD1. This CDR3 has 15 residues. V trimming: 2 bases; J trimming: 4 bases; junction bases outside the gene matches: 5. Per the germline V gene, CDR1 is SGHTS and CDR2 is YDEGEE. The CDR3 nucleotides read TGTGCCAGCAGCTTTCAGGGACAGGGACCAGATACGCAGTATTTT. Its protein product is CASSFQGQGPDTQYF.

This clone was found a few times. The rearrangement links TRBV2 to TRBJ2-4; D is possibly TRBD2 (5 bases). The CDR3 contains 15 residues. CDR1 and CDR2 from the germline V gene are SNHLY and FYNNEI. V lost 6 bases and J lost 0, with 12 bases in between. The CDR3 reads CASRPMGAAKNIQYF. The CDR3 DNA is TGTGCCAGCAGACCCATGGGAGCAGCCAAAAACATTCAGTACTTC.

This chain links TRBV4-3 with TRBJ2-3; 10 bases line up with TRBD1. The CDR3 spans 13 residues. Per the germline V gene, CDR1 is LGHNA and CDR2 is YSLEER. V was pared by 3 bases and J by 13 bases, with 7 bases of the junction left unmatched. The CDR3 nucleotides are TGCGCCAGCAGCCATGGGACCGGGACAGGGGAGTATTTT. Its protein is CASSHGTGTGEYF.

Only one count was recorded for this clone. V gene TRBV2 combines with J gene TRBJ1-1; D is ambiguous. V was trimmed by 2 bases and J by 3 bases, leaving 7 bases between them. This CDR3 has 13 residues. CDR1 and CDR2 (germline): SNHLY, FYNNEI. The CDR3 DNA reads as TGTGCCAGCAGTGAAAGAGGGTACACTGAAGCTTTCTTT. Translation gives CASSERGYTEAFF.